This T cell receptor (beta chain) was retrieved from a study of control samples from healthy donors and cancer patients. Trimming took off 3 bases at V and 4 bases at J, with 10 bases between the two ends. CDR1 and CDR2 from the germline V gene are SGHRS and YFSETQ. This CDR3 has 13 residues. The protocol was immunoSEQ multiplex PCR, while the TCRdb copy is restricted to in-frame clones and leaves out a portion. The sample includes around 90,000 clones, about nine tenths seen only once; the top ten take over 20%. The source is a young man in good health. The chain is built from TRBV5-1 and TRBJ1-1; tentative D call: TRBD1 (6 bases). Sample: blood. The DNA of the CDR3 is TGCGCCAGCAGCTCCCAGGGGAGCACTGAAGCTTTCTTT. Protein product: CASSSQGSTEAFF.